The TCR beta chain described here comes from a study of CD8+ T cells in alopecia areata. The CDR3 has 16 amino acids. CDR1 is MGHDK, CDR2 SYGVNS, per germline. J lost 8 bases, V lost 1 base, and 11 bases had no gene match. Treatment defined: oral pan-JAK inhibitor, 5-10 mg twice daily. Sequencing relied on a cDNA template that was reverse transcribed from extracted RNA. Profiled with immunoSEQ multiplex PCR; TCRdb holds only in-frame clones, not every one. The table records nearly 95,000 clones, about 70% of them present only once. The source of this sequence is a human donor with alopecia areata. This chain joins TRBV25-1 and TRBJ1-2; TRBD1 matches at 9 bases. The sample was CD8+ T cells sorted from blood, taken around week 44, from a patient treated with tofacitinib. In DNA, the CDR3 is TGTGCCAGCAGTGAATTGGCCGGGACAGGGTTGGGCGGCTACACCTTC. Its protein product is CASSELAGTGLGGYTF.